This T cell receptor (beta chain) emerged from a study of T cell responses to AZD1222 COVID-19 vaccine. A remark on this clone: The antigen remains unidentified.

Repertoires were generated with immunoSEQ multiplex PCR, while TCRdb's copy carries only in-frame clones and drops some. The sample contains 100,000 to 120,000 clones, approximately 94% of which appear only once. Whole-study results and caveats: Spike-specific TCR breadth rose after two AZD1222 doses, and depth rose as well.

Trimming left V 0 bases short and J 3 bases short, with 12 bases between. CDR1 and CDR2 from the germline V gene are WSHSY and SAAADI. CDR3 length: 15 residues. This sequence originates from an adult who received the AZD1222 COVID-19 vaccine. V and J are TRBV10-2 and TRBJ2-7; TRBD1 is a possible D gene (6 bases). Sample: peripheral blood, taken 28 days after the second AZD1222 dose. The CDR3 DNA is TGCGCCAGCAGTGAGTCGAATAGGGGGATCTACGAGCAGTACTTC. Amino acid sequence: CASSESNRGIYEQYF.